These 14 T cell receptor beta chains originate from one sample sequenced in a study of tumor-infiltrating lymphocytes in primary liver carcinoma. Joint extraction of RNA and DNA used 20-30 mg of bulk tissue that was unsorted. A constant-region primer primed TCR beta cDNA synthesis from around 500 ng of total RNA. Nested multiplex PCR, run for three rounds with slightly modified ARM-PCR, yielded TCR beta libraries. Amplification in the first two PCR rounds was performed using TRBV1-TRBV30 forward primers and a C-beta reverse primer for around 11 cycles each. TCRdb independently ran MiXCR on the multiplex PCR reads; one entry per CDR3 protein. The data hold about 120,000 distinct CDR3 sequences, with around 70% observed a single time. The specimen sequenced was tumor-adjacent normal liver tissue. These receptors were obtained from a woman aged 60 to 75 with primary liver carcinoma and hepatitis B virus infection.

A note on this clonotype: An end of the junction differs from the germline gene, which may be a read error. The V gene is TRBV11-2, the J gene TRBJ1-1; D not certain. Germline assignment: CDR1 SGHAT and CDR2 FQNNGV. The CDR3 spans 14 residues. DNA for the CDR3: TGTGCCAGCAGCCGTAGAGGCCCGAACACTGAGGCTATCTTT. Its protein is CASSRRGPNTEAIF.

This chain joins TRBV5-6 and TRBJ2-4, with TRBD2 matching 8 bases. The CDR3 is 15 amino acids. V was clipped by 5 bases and J by 5 bases; unmatched bases: 9. CDR1 and CDR2 from the germline V gene are SGHDT and YYEEEE. The CDR3 region has the DNA TGTGCCAGCAGTCCAATGGGACTAGAAGAAAACATTCAGTACTTC. Translation: CASSPMGLEENIQYF. The entire variable domain, with the rest obtained from reference TRBV5-6 and TRBJ2-4, is as follows: DAGVTQSPTHLIKTRGQQVTLRCSPKSGHDTVSWYQQALGQGPQFIFQYYEEEERQRGNFPDRFSGHQFPNYSSELNVNALLLGDSALYLCASSPMGLEENIQYFGAGTRLSVL.

CDR3: CASSSTGGLVDTQYF. The CDR3 DNA sequence: TGTGCCAGCAGCTCAACTGGCGGGCTAGTAGATACGCAGTATTTT. The chain couples TRBV11-2 to TRBJ2-3, with D possibly TRBD2 on 5 matching bases. The germline CDR1 and CDR2 sequences are SGHAT and FQNNGV. This CDR3 is built from 15 residues. V lost 4 bases and J lost 5, with 16 bases in between.

By proportion, this clonotype is medium-sized. This sequence joins TRBV11-2 and TRBJ1-2, with D perhaps TRBD1 (5 bases). Trimming left V 5 bases short and J 4 bases short, with 17 bases between. This CDR3 has 15 amino acids. Germline values: CDR1 SGHAT, CDR2 FQNNGV. The CDR3 loop reads CASSPLGLPGYGYTF. The CDR3, as DNA: TGTGCCAGCAGCCCCCTGGGACTCCCGGGCTATGGCTACACCTTC.

With respect to this clonotype: Germline is not matched at one junction end, which may reflect a read error. The genes are TRBV4-2 and TRBJ2-7; no clear D gene. In germline, CDR1 is LGHNA, CDR2 YNFKEQ. This CDR3 has 16 residues. The CDR3 coding sequence is TGTGGCAGCAGCCAATATCTGCCCGCGAGCTCCTACGAGCAATACTTC. It specifies CGSSQYLPASSYEQYF.

Remarks on this clonotype: A read error may produce the germline difference seen at one junction end. This chain connects TRBV12-3 or TRBV12-4 to TRBJ2-1; 8 bases agree with TRBD1. This CDR3 comprises 13 residues. CDR3 amino acids: CASSDQGAGEQLF. The CDR3 DNA is TGTGCCAGCAGTGATCAGGGGGCCGGTGAGCAGTTATTC.

For this clonotype: This likely comes from a read error, as the CDR3 has no conserved phenylalanine or tryptophan at its end. V gene TRBV6-1 combines with J gene TRBJ1-1; D not certain. The germline V and J ends were trimmed by 9 bases and 7 bases, with 18 bases remaining between them. The CDR3 is 13 residues long. Germline values: CDR1 MNHNS, CDR2 SASEGT. CDR3 nucleotides: TGTGCCAGTATGGTTTCTCATTCGATTGAAGCTTTCCTT. Amino acid sequence: CASMVSHSIEAFL.

The genes are TRBV11-2 and TRBJ2-3; 7 bases agree with TRBD2. The CDR3 loop spans 15 amino acids. Germline values: CDR1 SGHAT, CDR2 FQNNGV. The CDR3 loop reads CDCSFGLGRIDTQYF. The DNA of the CDR3 is TGTGACTGCAGCTTCGGACTAGGACGCATAGATACGCAGTATTTT.

This clonotype was counted once. A single base separates this from a much larger clone, so it may be a read error. The chain carries TRBV7-9 and TRBJ2-7; D gene uncertain. V shed 1 base and J shed 1 base, with 11 bases lying between them. This CDR3 region has 15 residues. The germline gives CDR1 SEHNR, CDR2 FQNEAQ (reference sequence). The CDR3: CASSLGSPGSYEQYF. CDR3 bases: TGTGCCAGCAGCTTAGGCTCGCCAGGATCCTACGAGCAGTACTTC.

In regard to this clonotype: A much larger clone differs from this one at a single base, so this may be a read error. The chain has TRBV28 and TRBJ2-1; D is possibly TRBD2 (6 bases). This CDR3 region has 14 residues. CDR1 and CDR2 from the germline V gene are MDHEN and SYDVKM. V lost 7 bases to trimming and J lost 15 bases, with 25 bases between them. The CDR3 is CASIPTPGTPVSFF. DNA of the CDR3: TGTGCCAGCATTCCAACCCCCGGGACTCCCGTTTCGTTCTTC. Full variable domain (remainder filled in from reference TRBV28 and TRBJ2-1): DVKVTQSSRYLVKRTGEKVFLECVQDMDHENMFWYRQDPGLGLRLIYFSYDVKMKEKGDIPEGYSVSREKKERFSLILESASTNQTSMYLCASIPTPGTPVSFFGPGTRLTVL.

As to this clonotype: One junction end does not reproduce the germline sequence, and a read error may be involved. V and J are TRBV11-2 and TRBJ2-1, with D unresolved. The length of the CDR3 is 12 residues. Germline CDR1 reads SGHAT; CDR2 reads FQNNGV. CDR3 residues: CASSQDGNDQFF. The CDR3 nucleotides read TGCGCCAGCAGCCAGGATGGAAATGATCAGTTCTTC.

With regard to this clonotype: The junction departs from the called germline gene at one end, perhaps through a read error. This CDR3 reads CACSQATMRGLSYNEQFF. The CDR3 bases are TGTGCCTGCAGCCAAGCCACCATGCGGGGCCTATCCTACAACGAGCAGTTCTTC. The chain uses TRBV14 and TRBJ2-1, with D perhaps TRBD2 (6 bases). The CDR3 consists of 18 residues. The germline gives CDR1 SGHDN, CDR2 FVKESK.

The chain has TRBV28 and TRBJ2-7, with 9 bases matching TRBD1. The germline gives CDR1 MDHEN, CDR2 SYDVKM. Trimming removed 3 bases from V and 0 bases from J; junction bases left unmatched: 3. The CDR3 spans 15 residues. The CDR3 DNA sequence: TGTGCCAGCAGTTTGGCGGGACAGGGCTCCTACGAGCAGTACTTC. Translation gives CASSLAGQGSYEQYF.

A word on this clonotype: At one end the junction does not follow the germline gene, possibly because of a read error. The chain combines TRBV29-1 with TRBJ2-2; 14 bases are shared with TRBD2. This CDR3 spans 15 amino acids. Germline values: CDR1 SQVTM, CDR2 ANQGSEA. The CDR3 coding sequence is TGTAGCGTTGGGACTAGCGGGAGAAGGAGCGGGGAGCTGCTTTTT. Translated: CSVGTSGRRSGELLF.